This passage covers 30 T cell receptor beta chains from one sample sequenced in a study of blood T cell repertoires in COVID-19. TCRdb's copy holds only in-frame clones and misses some; the assay was immunoSEQ multiplex PCR. Of around 250,000 clones in the sample, 84% were seen once. Sequenced sample: peripheral blood. The origin of the receptors is a woman in her thirties or forties who had recovered from COVID-19.

V usage is TRBV30 and J usage is TRBJ2-7; D is possibly TRBD1 (6 bases). CDR3 length: 12 amino acids. From germline, CDR1 is GTSNPN and CDR2 SVGIG (reference sequence). Trimming removed 0 bases from V and 6 bases from J, with 9 bases in between. The CDR3 region has the DNA TGTGCCTGGAGTGTGGGGGCGGCCGAGCAGTACTTC. It translates to CAWSVGAAEQYF.

The V and J genes are TRBV5-1 and TRBJ2-2, with D possibly TRBD1 on 5 matching bases. The CDR3 length is 13 residues. Trimming pared 5 bases from V and 5 bases from J, leaving 10 bases between. CDR1 is SGHRS and CDR2 is YFSETQ in the germline V gene. In DNA form, the CDR3 reads TGCGCCAGCAGACAGGATACAACCGGGGAGCTGTTTTTT. Translation gives CASRQDTTGELFF.

The rearrangement uses TRBV27 and TRBJ1-4; D may be TRBD1 (5 bases). V lost 3 bases and J 4 bases, leaving 9 bases between the germline ends. The length of the CDR3 is 14 residues. Germline values: CDR1 MNHEY, CDR2 SMNVEV (reference sequence). CDR3: CASSFDSLNEKLFF. The CDR3 nucleotides are TGTGCCAGCAGTTTCGACAGCCTTAATGAAAAACTGTTTTTT.

The chain joins TRBV28 to TRBJ2-2, with TRBD2 as a possible D gene (5 bases). The CDR3 totals 16 residues. V was cut by 6 bases and J by 6 bases, with 20 bases left in between. Germline lookup yields CDR1 MDHEN and CDR2 SYDVKM. The CDR3 DNA reads TGTGCCAGCAGCGCTAGTTCGGGGAATAGCGCCGGGGAGCTGTTTTTT. Its translation is CASSASSGNSAGELFF. The variable domain in full, with the rest retrieved from reference TRBV28 and TRBJ2-2, is DVKVTQSSRYLVKRTGEKVFLECVQDMDHENMFWYRQDPGLGLRLIYFSYDVKMKEKGDIPEGYSVSREKKERFSLILESASTNQTSMYLCASSASSGNSAGELFFGEGSRLTVL.

The rearrangement uses TRBV7-9 and TRBJ1-4, with D hard to call. V was shortened by 2 bases and J by 4 bases, with 14 bases between the two germline ends. Germline lookup yields CDR1 SEHNR and CDR2 FQNEAQ (reference sequence). The CDR3 covers 16 residues. CDR3 loop: CASSLRGATDNEKLFF. For the CDR3, the DNA is TGTGCCAGCAGCTTACGAGGAGCCACCGATAATGAAAAACTGTTTTTT.

This chain uses TRBV5-6 with TRBJ1-6, with a weak D call TRBD1 (6 bases). V lost 0 bases and J 7 bases, leaving 8 bases between the germline ends. The CDR3 has 14 amino acids. Germline CDR1 and CDR2: SGHDT and YYEEEE. The CDR3 here is CASSLGTANSPLHF. The CDR3 DNA is TGTGCCAGCAGCTTGGGGACAGCCAATTCACCCCTCCACTTT. Complete variable domain (other parts from reference TRBV5-6 and TRBJ1-6): DAGVTQSPTHLIKTRGQQVTLRCSPKSGHDTVSWYQQALGQGPQFIFQYYEEEERQRGNFPDRFSGHQFPNYSSELNVNALLLGDSALYLCASSLGTANSPLHFGNGTRLTVT.

The J gene is TRBJ2-2, the V gene TRBV24-1; 12 bases are shared with TRBD2. From germline, CDR1 is KGHDR and CDR2 SFDVKD. Losses at the gene ends were 3 bases for V and 4 bases for J; bases not matched to a gene: 2. CDR3 length: 16 residues. The CDR3 nucleotides read TGTGCCACCAGTGATCCGACTAGCGGGAGCACCGGGGAGCTGTTTTTT. Protein: CATSDPTSGSTGELFF.

This sequence joins TRBV28 and TRBJ2-1, with TRBD2 as a possible D gene (5 bases). V shed 9 bases and J shed 8 bases, with 11 bases lying between them. Germline V CDR1 and CDR2: MDHEN, SYDVKM. The CDR3 has 11 amino acids. The CDR3, as DNA: TGTGCCAGTACACTAGGCGATGAGCAGTTCTTC. Its protein is CASTLGDEQFF.

CDR3 residues: CATQGDHRNYGYTF. The CDR3 DNA reads TGTGCCACCCAGGGGGACCACAGGAACTATGGCTACACCTTC. The genes are TRBV28 and TRBJ1-2; TRBD1 matches 7 bases. Germline V CDR1 and CDR2: MDHEN, SYDVKM. Trimming cost V 10 bases and J 2 bases; bases outside gene matches: 10. The CDR3 length is 14 residues.

The chain employs TRBV7-2 and TRBJ2-7, with D possibly matching TRBD2 (6 bases). This CDR3 region has 15 residues. Trimming cost V 4 bases and J 0 bases, with 13 bases left between them. Germline V gives CDR1 SGHTA, CDR2 FQGNSA. In DNA form, the CDR3 reads TGTGCCAGCAGCTCTCGGGGGAAATTCTCCTACGAGCAGTACTTC. Its protein is CASSSRGKFSYEQYF.

V and J are TRBV6-2 or TRBV6-3 and TRBJ1-5; D is ambiguous. V was shortened by 5 bases and J by 9 bases, with 8 bases between the two germline ends. The CDR3 is 11 amino acids. CDR1 and CDR2 (germline): MNHEY, SVGEGT. The CDR3 reads CASSSGGPQHF. In nucleotides, the CDR3 is TGTGCCAGCAGTAGTGGAGGGCCCCAGCATTTT.

The CDR3 here is CASIPGVSGNTIYF. CDR3 nucleotides: TGTGCCAGCATCCCCGGGGTCTCTGGAAACACCATATATTTT. The V call is TRBV2, the J call TRBJ1-3; D is ambiguous. Germline assignment: CDR1 SNHLY and CDR2 FYNNEI. The CDR3 is made up of 14 amino acids. Trimming removed 7 bases at V and 0 bases at J, with 10 bases between.

This chain links TRBV29-1 with TRBJ2-7; 9 nucleotides match TRBD1. The CDR3 is 11 amino acids. Trimming cost V 7 bases and J 3 bases; bases outside gene matches: 1. The germline gives CDR1 SQVTM, CDR2 ANQGSEA. As DNA, the CDR3 is TGCAGCGCGGGACAGGGCTACGAGCAGTACTTC. Translating it yields CSAGQGYEQYF.

The J gene is TRBJ1-2, the V gene TRBV4-1; D gene unclear. This CDR3 contains 14 residues. The germline V gene encodes CDR1 MGHRA and CDR2 YSYEKL. Trimming removed 1 base from V and 8 bases from J, with 14 bases in between. DNA of the CDR3: TGCGCCAGCAGCCAAGGAAACGATGCACGGGGCTACACCTTC. Translating it yields CASSQGNDARGYTF.

The chain employs TRBV7-9 and TRBJ1-1; the match to TRBD1 covers 8 bases. Germline loops: CDR1 SEHNR, CDR2 FQNEAQ (reference sequence). With 1 base clipped from V and 4 bases from J, the junction kept 5 bases outside the gene matches. This CDR3 region has 15 residues. CDR3 sequence (DNA): TGTGCCAGCAGCTTAGGGTTACAGGGGGGCACTGAAGCTTTCTTT. Its translation is CASSLGLQGGTEAFF.

This chain uses TRBV30 with TRBJ1-2, with D possibly matching TRBD1 (6 bases). V was pared by 2 bases and J by 8 bases, with 15 bases between. CDR3 length: 13 amino acids. Germline CDR1 and CDR2: GTSNPN and SVGIG (reference sequence). The CDR3 here is CAWSPTGRGGYTF. In DNA, the CDR3 is TGTGCCTGGAGTCCTACAGGGCGAGGGGGCTACACCTTC.

The chain is built from TRBV5-1 and TRBJ1-1; a possible D gene is TRBD1 (5 bases). Trimming took off 0 bases at V and 4 bases at J, with 16 bases between the two ends. Germline CDR1 reads SGHRS; CDR2 reads YFSETQ. There are 16 residues in the CDR3. CDR3 DNA sequence: TGCGCCAGCAGCTTGGGGGATGGCCGGGGGAGCACTGAAGCTTTCTTT. This translates into CASSLGDGRGSTEAFF.

There are a few counts of this clone. V gene TRBV6-2 or TRBV6-3 combines with J gene TRBJ2-1; maybe TRBD2 (6 bases). Looked up from germline, CDR1 is MNHEY and CDR2 is SVGEGT. The CDR3 runs to 17 residues. The V and J ends lost 3 bases and 5 bases respectively, with 20 bases between them. CDR3 DNA sequence: TGTGCCAGCAGTTATAGGAGGACGGGGGTCCCTCACAATGAGCAGTTCTTC. Amino acid sequence: CASSYRRTGVPHNEQFF.

The chain is built from TRBV5-1 and TRBJ2-7, with D hard to call. The CDR3 length is 15 residues. The V gene lost 0 bases and the J gene lost 0 bases, with 10 bases spanning the gap. The V gene's germline CDR1 is SGHRS and CDR2 YFSETQ. In DNA form, the CDR3 reads TGCGCCAGCAGCTTGGGAGGATCTGGCTCCTACGAGCAGTACTTC. Amino acids: CASSLGGSGSYEQYF.

This clone was seen a few times. The genes are TRBV5-1 and TRBJ1-3; D gene unclear. V was pared by 4 bases and J by 4 bases, with 12 bases between. Germline values: CDR1 SGHRS, CDR2 YFSETQ. The CDR3 spans 14 residues. As DNA, the CDR3 is TGCGCCAGCAGCGGCCAGGTTAGAGGAAACACCATATATTTT. Encoded protein: CASSGQVRGNTIYF.

The genes are TRBV15 and TRBJ1-5; 8 bases are shared with TRBD1. The CDR3 loop spans 13 amino acids. CDR1 and CDR2 (germline): LNHNV, YYDKDF (reference sequence). The ends lost 4 bases at V and 6 bases at J; junction bases unmatched: 2. CDR3 sequence reads: CATSITGGQPQHF. The CDR3 DNA follows: TGTGCCACCAGCATAACAGGGGGTCAGCCCCAGCATTTT.

This clone came up a few times. CDR3 loop: CASSQPGQGGDTQYF. CDR3 bases: TGTGCCAGCAGCCAACCGGGACAGGGAGGAGATACGCAGTATTTT. The chain couples TRBV4-2 to TRBJ2-3; 9 bases are a match to TRBD1. J lost 5 bases, V lost 2 bases, and 5 bases had no gene match. Germline V CDR1 and CDR2: LGHNA, YNFKEQ. CDR3 length: 15 amino acids.

The sample holds a few counts of this clone. Different DNA sequences within this sample yield the same CDR3. The chain recombines TRBV7-6 with TRBJ1-3; TRBD1 matches 7 bases. V shed 1 base, J shed 4 bases, and the junction held 4 bases outside the gene matches. The germline CDR1 and CDR2 sequences are SGHVS and FNYEAQ. The CDR3 sequence is 15 residues long. This chain's CDR3 is CASSLEGQLGNTIYF. The CDR3 DNA reads TGTGCCAGCAGCTTAGAGGGACAGTTAGGAAACACCATATATTTT.

The J gene is TRBJ2-1, the V gene TRBV7-3; 7 nucleotides align to TRBD2. V lost 1 base and J lost 9; bases outside the gene matches: 15. The CDR3 length is 17 residues. Looked up from germline, CDR1 is SGHTA and CDR2 is FQGTGA. As DNA, the CDR3 is TGTGCCAGCAGCTTAAGCGTTCCGGGGGGAACCTTTGGTGAGCAGTTCTTC. It is translated as CASSLSVPGGTFGEQFF.

V is TRBV12-3 or TRBV12-4 and J is TRBJ2-5, with D uncertain. Trimming pared 1 base from V and 2 bases from J, leaving 5 bases between. The length of the CDR3 is 13 residues. CDR3 sequence (DNA): TGTGCCAGCAGTTTAGTCCTGCAAGAGACCCAGTACTTC. Protein: CASSLVLQETQYF.

The chain couples TRBV6-5 to TRBJ1-2, with D possibly matching TRBD1 (5 bases). The germline CDR1 and CDR2 sequences are MNHEY and SVGAGI. CDR3 length equals 14 residues. V was shortened by 7 bases and J by 3 bases, with 15 bases between the two germline ends. CDR3 in DNA: TGTGCCAGCAACGGTCAGGGCGGTGACTATGGCTACACCTTC. This gives the protein CASNGQGGDYGYTF.

The chain links TRBV6-5 to TRBJ2-6, with D possibly being TRBD1 (5 bases). Germline V gene sequence: CDR1 MNHEY, CDR2 SVGAGI. CDR3 length: 15 residues. V lost 5 bases to trimming and J lost 0 bases, with 8 bases between them. This chain's CDR3 is CASSTGNSGANVLTF. The CDR3 DNA is TGTGCCAGCAGTACAGGAAACTCTGGGGCCAACGTCCTGACTTTC.

The chain combines TRBV7-7 with TRBJ2-5; D unresolved. Germline values: CDR1 SSHAT, CDR2 FNYEAQ (reference sequence). This CDR3 is built from 13 residues. Deletions cut 2 bases from V and 5 bases from J, with 9 bases between. The CDR3 protein is CASSLQSAETQYF. CDR3 nucleotide sequence: TGTGCCAGCAGCTTACAGTCCGCCGAGACCCAGTACTTC.

A few counts support this clone. The V gene is TRBV11-2, the J gene TRBJ1-2; 7 positions match TRBD1. Germline-derived CDR1 and CDR2 are SGHAT and FQNNGV. V dropped 0 bases and J dropped 9; count of bases not matched to a gene: 10. The CDR3 extends over 15 amino acids. CDR3 sequence reads: CASSLDRDRSLSYTF. In nucleotides, the CDR3 is TGTGCCAGCAGCTTAGATAGGGACAGATCTCTGAGCTACACCTTC.

V and J are TRBV6-5 and TRBJ1-5; D remains unclear. Germline CDR1 and CDR2: MNHEY and SVGAGI. There are 13 residues in the CDR3. V shed 7 bases and J shed 3 bases, with 10 bases lying between them. CDR3 protein: CASIASLNQPQHF. The CDR3 coding sequence is TGTGCCAGCATAGCCAGCCTCAATCAGCCCCAGCATTTT.